Listed here are 12 T cell receptor beta chains from one sample, sequenced in a study of T cell responses to AZD1222 COVID-19 vaccine. Assay: immunoSEQ multiplex PCR; the TCRdb copy retains only in-frame clones and omits some. The sample consists of tens of thousands of clones, 85% of them appearing once. The input for sequencing was peripheral blood, taken 28 days after the second AZD1222 dose. The receptors were sampled from an adult who received the AZD1222 COVID-19 vaccine.

The chain recombines TRBV6-1 with TRBJ2-1; 9 bases agree with TRBD1. V shed 4 bases, J shed 3 bases, and the junction held 7 bases outside the gene matches. Germline loops: CDR1 MNHNS, CDR2 SASEGT. The CDR3 covers 16 residues. The CDR3 coding sequence is TGTGCCAGCAGTGTAGGACAGGGGTTGGTCTACAATGAGCAGTTCTTC. It is translated as CASSVGQGLVYNEQFF.

The genes are TRBV7-2 and TRBJ2-2; D uncertain. This CDR3 contains 16 residues. The germline gives CDR1 SGHTA, CDR2 FQGNSA. V gave up 3 bases and J gave up 2 bases, with 13 bases separating them. In DNA, the CDR3 is TGTGCCAGCAGCTTGTCGGCCGCGATTAACACCGGGGAGCTGTTTTTT. Its protein is CASSLSAAINTGELFF.

The chain has TRBV10-3 and TRBJ2-7; a weak D match, TRBD1 (5 bases). The CDR3 covers 12 residues. Germline CDR1 reads ENHRY; CDR2 reads SYGVKD. Trimming pared 6 bases from V and 4 bases from J, leaving 10 bases between. The CDR3 DNA sequence: TGTGCCATCAGGGACGACAGTTACGAGCAGTACTTC. Its translation is CAIRDDSYEQYF.

This chain links TRBV7-9 with TRBJ1-5; D is uncertain. Germline V gene sequence: CDR1 SEHNR, CDR2 FQNEAQ (reference sequence). This CDR3 is built from 16 residues. Trimming stripped 5 bases from V and 0 bases from J, with 14 bases between. CDR3 sequence: CASSRGQALSNQPQHF. CDR3 in DNA: TGTGCCAGCAGCCGGGGTCAGGCTCTTAGCAATCAGCCCCAGCATTTT.

The V and J genes are TRBV5-4 and TRBJ2-1; TRBD2 agrees at 13 bases. Germline values: CDR1 SGHNT, CDR2 YYREEE (reference sequence). CDR3 size: 17 residues. The V segment lost 4 bases and the J segment 0 bases; nucleotides outside the gene matches: 4. Here the CDR3 reads CASSGGLAGNSYNEQFF. The CDR3, as DNA: TGTGCCAGCAGCGGGGGACTAGCGGGGAACTCCTACAATGAGCAGTTCTTC.

The J gene is TRBJ2-2, the V gene TRBV7-9, with TRBD1 matching over 8 bases. Germline V CDR1 and CDR2: SEHNR, FQNEAQ (reference sequence). V lost 11 bases, J lost 0 bases, and 5 bases stayed unmatched. The CDR3 is made up of 14 amino acids. CDR3 sequence: CAWRGQANTGELFF. The CDR3 DNA reads as TGTGCCTGGAGGGGACAGGCGAACACCGGGGAGCTGTTTTTT. The whole variable domain, remainder taken from reference TRBV7-9 and TRBJ2-2, is DTGVSQNPRHKITKRGQNVTFRCDPISEHNRLYWYRQTLGQGPEFLTYFQNEAQLEKSRLLSDRFSAERPKGSFSTLEIQRTEQGDSAMYLCAWRGQANTGELFFGEGSRLTVL.

The genes are TRBV25-1 and TRBJ2-1; 9 nucleotides line up with TRBD2. The germline V gene has CDR1 MGHDK and CDR2 SYGVNS. This CDR3 is 16 amino acids long. V lost 3 bases to trimming and J lost 4 bases; unmatched junction nucleotides: 7. CDR3 bases: TGTGCCAGCAGTGAGGCCGGCGGGGGGGAATACAATGAGCAGTTCTTC. This translates into CASSEAGGGEYNEQFF.

The V and J genes are TRBV2 and TRBJ1-1; D gene unclear. Germline assignment: CDR1 SNHLY and CDR2 FYNNEI. This CDR3 has 13 residues. V gave up 5 bases and J gave up 1 base, with 8 bases separating them. The CDR3 DNA reads as TGTGCCAGCAGTCCACAGCGGAACACTGAAGCTTTCTTT. Amino acids: CASSPQRNTEAFF.

This chain connects TRBV9 to TRBJ2-1, with 11 nucleotides matching TRBD2. This CDR3 is 18 amino acids long. Germline lookup yields CDR1 SGDLS and CDR2 YYNGEE. The V gene end was trimmed by 0 bases and the J gene end by 2 bases; junction bases not matched to a gene: 7. CDR3 nucleotides: TGTGCCAGCAGCGTAGGAGGTAGCGGGGGGGCAGCCTACAATGAGCAGTTCTTC. As protein: CASSVGGSGGAAYNEQFF.

The chain couples TRBV5-1 to TRBJ2-2, with TRBD2 matching over 13 bases. This CDR3 has 18 residues. CDR1 is SGHRS and CDR2 is YFSETQ in the germline V gene. Losses at the gene ends were 4 bases for V and 4 bases for J; bases not matched to a gene: 10. CDR3 nucleotides: TGCGCCAGCAGCGCCCGGACTAGCGGGAGAACCGGCACCGGGGAGCTGTTTTTT. Its protein is CASSARTSGRTGTGELFF.

There are a few counts of this clone. V and J are TRBV25-1 and TRBJ1-4; 7 nucleotides line up with TRBD1. CDR1 is MGHDK, CDR2 SYGVNS, per germline. J gave up 8 bases and V 5 bases, and 14 bases lay outside the gene matches. This CDR3 has 16 amino acids. CDR3 bases: TGTGCCAGCAGTCTAAACAGGGGCCAACGTGGGGAAAAACTGTTTTTT. Protein: CASSLNRGQRGEKLFF.

This rearrangement joins TRBV28 to TRBJ2-7, with D perhaps TRBD2 (5 bases). The CDR3 spans 14 residues. The germline V gene encodes CDR1 MDHEN and CDR2 SYDVKM. V was clipped by 6 bases and J by 2 bases, with 14 bases between them. The CDR3 DNA sequence: TGTGCCAGCAGACCACTAGGGAATGCCTACGAGCAGTACTTC. Its protein product is CASRPLGNAYEQYF.